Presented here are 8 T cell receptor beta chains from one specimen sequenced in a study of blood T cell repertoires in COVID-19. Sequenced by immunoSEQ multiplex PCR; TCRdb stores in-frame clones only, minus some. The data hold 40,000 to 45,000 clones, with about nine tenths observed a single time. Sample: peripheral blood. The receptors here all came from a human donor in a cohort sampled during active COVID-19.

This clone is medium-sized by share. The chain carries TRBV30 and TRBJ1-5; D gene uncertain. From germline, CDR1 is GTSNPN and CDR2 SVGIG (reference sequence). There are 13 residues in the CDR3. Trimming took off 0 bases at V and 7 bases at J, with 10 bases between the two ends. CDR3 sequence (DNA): TGTGCCTGGAGTGTGACTCCGGGACAGCCCCAGCATTTT. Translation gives CAWSVTPGQPQHF. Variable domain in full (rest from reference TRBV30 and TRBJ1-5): SQTIHQWPATLVQPVGSPLSLECTVEGTSNPNLYWYRQAAGRGLQLLFYSVGIGQISSEVPQNLSASRPQDRQFILSSKKLLLSDSGFYLCAWSVTPGQPQHFGDGTRLSIL.

The chain's CDR3 is CASSNPQRGGVDTQYF. The DNA of the CDR3 is TGTGCCAGTAGTAATCCCCAGCGGGGGGGCGTAGATACGCAGTATTTT. This chain joins TRBV19 and TRBJ2-3; 10 bases are a match to TRBD2. Germline V lookup: CDR1 LNHDA, CDR2 SQIVND (reference sequence). This CDR3 spans 16 amino acids. The J segment lost 5 bases and the V segment lost 4 bases, leaving 9 bases of the junction unmatched.

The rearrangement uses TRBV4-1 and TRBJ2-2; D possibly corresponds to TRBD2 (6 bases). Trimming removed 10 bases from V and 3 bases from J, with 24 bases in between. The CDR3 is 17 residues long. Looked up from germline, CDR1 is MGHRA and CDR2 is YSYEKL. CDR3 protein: CATTRGGSGPDTGELFF. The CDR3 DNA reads TGCGCCACAACTCGGGGAGGTTCGGGACCGGACACCGGGGAGCTGTTTTTT.

The DNA of the CDR3 is TGCGCCAGCAGCTTGGAGGACATACCGCAGTATTTT. Protein product: CASSLEDIPQYF. The chain recombines TRBV5-1 with TRBJ2-3; tentatively, D is TRBD1 (5 bases). The germline CDR1 and CDR2 sequences are SGHRS and YFSETQ. V lost 0 bases to trimming and J lost 10 bases, with 9 bases between them. The CDR3 has 12 amino acids. The full variable domain, rest sourced from reference TRBV5-1 and TRBJ2-3, is KAGVTQTPRYLIKTRGQQVTLSCSPISGHRSVSWYQQTPGQGLQFLFEYFSETQRNKGNFPGRFSGRQFSNSRSEMNVSTLELGDSALYLCASSLEDIPQYFGPGTRLTVL.

The CDR3 coding sequence is TGTGCCAGCAGTTATTATGTCAATCAGCCCCAGCATTTT. This sequence encodes CASSYYVNQPQHF. The chain links TRBV6-5 to TRBJ1-5; no clear D gene. This CDR3 spans 13 amino acids. The V end was cut by 3 bases, the J end by 3 bases, with 6 bases between. Germline values: CDR1 MNHEY, CDR2 SVGAGI.

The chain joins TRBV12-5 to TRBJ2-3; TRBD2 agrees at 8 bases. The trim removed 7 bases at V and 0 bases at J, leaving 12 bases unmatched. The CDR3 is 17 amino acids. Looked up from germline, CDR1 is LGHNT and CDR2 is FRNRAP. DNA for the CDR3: TGTGCTAGTGCCCGTGGGGGACTAGTTCCGAGCACAGATACGCAGTATTTT. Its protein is CASARGGLVPSTDTQYF. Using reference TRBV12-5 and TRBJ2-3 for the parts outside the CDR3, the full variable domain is DARVTQTPRHKVTEMGQEVTMRCQPILGHNTVFWYRQTMMQGLELLAYFRNRAPLDDSGMPKDRFSAEMPDATLATLKIQPSEPRDSAVYFCASARGGLVPSTDTQYFGPGTRLTVL.

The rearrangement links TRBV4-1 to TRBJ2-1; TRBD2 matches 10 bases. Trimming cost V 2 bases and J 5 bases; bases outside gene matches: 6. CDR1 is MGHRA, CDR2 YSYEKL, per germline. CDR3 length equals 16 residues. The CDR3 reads CASSQLPSGGNNEQFF. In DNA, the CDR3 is TGCGCCAGCAGCCAACTCCCTAGCGGGGGAAACAATGAGCAGTTCTTC.

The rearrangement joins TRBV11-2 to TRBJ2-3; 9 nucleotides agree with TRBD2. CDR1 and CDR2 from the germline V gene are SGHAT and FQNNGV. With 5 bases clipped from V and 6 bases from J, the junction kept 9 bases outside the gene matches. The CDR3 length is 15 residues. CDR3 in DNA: TGTGCCAGCAGCGTTAGGGTAGCGGGAGTGGATACGCAGTATTTT. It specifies CASSVRVAGVDTQYF.